This T cell receptor beta chain was obtained from a study of molecular identifiers for immune sequencing clone quantification. There are 13 residues in the CDR3. Concerning this clonotype itself: The junction departs from germline at one end; a sequencing error may be responsible.

One entry per CDR3 protein, called by TCRdb with MiXCR from the PCR reads. This table has hundreds of thousands of distinct CDR3 sequences, 25% appearing once. Sequencing was done on a sample of naive CD8+ T cells from blood, with Jurkat cell RNA spiked in. Subset denoted: FACS-sorted CD8+CD4-CCR7+CD45RA+ naive T cells. This chain uses TRBV5-3 with TRBJ1-2; maybe TRBD1 (6 bases). TRBV5-3 carries the ORF label, with uncertain function. The TCR was taken from a human donor in good health. Some libraries in this study had Jurkat cell RNA spiked in. The CDR3 region is CASSFWGANGYTF. CDR3 sequence (DNA): TGTGCCAGCAGCTTTTGGGGGGCAAATGGCTACACCTTC.